The rows below give T cell receptor beta chains drawn from one sample of a study of shared clonotypes between healthy human individuals. Method: immunoSEQ multiplex PCR; TCRdb's copy keeps in-frame clones and lacks some. This sample carries about 590,000 clones, nearly 97% of them seen once, and the ten largest clones take 0.09% to 0.13%. Sequences were obtained from naive CD8+ T cells sorted from blood. The receptors shown here come from a woman younger than 45 in good health. Both conserved end residues are part of each CDR3. The D gene is left open where the match is weak. For some rows the clone size is stated as once, few or many, or as a class when expanded; others skip it.

.	TRBV11-2	.	TRBJ2-7	TGTGCCAGCAGCTTAGGAGTCCACGAGCAGTACTTC	CASSLGVHEQYF
.	TRBV28	TRBD1	TRBJ2-2	TGTGCCAGCAGTTTCCGCGTACGTCGGACAGGGAGAACCGGGGAGCTGTTTTTT	CASSFRVRRTGRTGELFF
.	TRBV7-8	.	TRBJ2-1	TGTGCCAGCAGCCCCCGTCCCGTGGCGAAGGCGTACAATGAGCAGTTCTTC	CASSPRPVAKAYNEQFF
.	TRBV27	.	TRBJ1-2	TGTGCCAGCAGTGCCGACAAGGGGGTTTTCTATGGCTACACCTTC	CASSADKGVFYGYTF
few	TRBV10-1	.	TRBJ1-1	TGCGCCAGCAGTGCCAGGTCGAACACTGAAGCTTTCTTT	CASSARSNTEAFF
.	TRBV4-1	TRBD1	TRBJ1-5	TGCGCCAGCAGCCCCGGGACAGGGGAAGGGCAGCCCCAGCATTTT	CASSPGTGEGQPQHF
.	TRBV9	TRBD1	TRBJ2-1	TGTGCCAGCAGCGGCCCACAGGGGAGCTCCTACAATGAGCAGTTCTTC	CASSGPQGSSYNEQFF
once	TRBV5-5	.	TRBJ2-7	TGTGCCAGCAGCTGGGGGGACGGACCCTACGAGCAGTACTTC	CASSWGDGPYEQYF
.	TRBV28	.	TRBJ2-7	TGTGCCAGCAGTTTAGGTACAGGACTAACCTACGAGCAGTACTTC	CASSLGTGLTYEQYF
.	TRBV10-1	.	TRBJ2-3	TGCGCCAGCAGTGAATGGGAGACCCTCGGAGATACGCAGTATTTT	CASSEWETLGDTQYF
few	TRBV29-1	TRBD1	TRBJ1-2	TGCAGCGTTGAAGTTGAGACAGGGTCTAACTATGGCTACACCTTC	CSVEVETGSNYGYTF
.	TRBV27	.	TRBJ2-5	TGTGCCAGCAGTTTAGGGCCAGGCTCTCAACAAGAGACCCAGTACTTC	CASSLGPGSQQETQYF
.	TRBV2	.	TRBJ1-1	TGTGCCAGCAGCCAGGGAGGAACTGAAGCTTTCTTT	CASSQGGTEAFF
.	TRBV9	.	TRBJ1-3	TGTGCCAGCAGTCAACAGGGAGGAGGAAACACCATATATTTT	CASSQQGGGNTIYF
.	TRBV9	.	TRBJ1-1	TGTGCCAGCAGCGCAGGGGAGCTCACTGAAGCTTTCTTT	CASSAGELTEAFF
.	TRBV27	.	TRBJ2-3	TGTGCCAGCAGTCCCCTGACAATCAGGGGAGTAGATACGCAGTATTTT	CASSPLTIRGVDTQYF
few	TRBV27	.	TRBJ1-1	TGTGCCAGCAGTTCCGACCGGAACACTGAAGCTTTCTTT	CASSSDRNTEAFF
.	TRBV6-6	.	TRBJ2-7	TGTGCCAGCAGCTTTGCGGAAGACGAGCAGTACTTC	CASSFAEDEQYF
.	TRBV2	.	TRBJ1-5	TGTGCCAGCAGTCCCGGACACTATAGCAATCAGCCCCAGCATTTT	CASSPGHYSNQPQHF
.	TRBV5-8	.	TRBJ2-7	TGTGCCAGCAGCCCCCGGGAGTTTACCTACGAGCAGTACTTC	CASSPREFTYEQYF
.	TRBV27	TRBD2	TRBJ2-4	TGTGCCAGCAGTTTATCCCCAGCGGGATCGGAAAACATTCAGTACTTC	CASSLSPAGSENIQYF
.	TRBV19	TRBD2	TRBJ2-7	TGTGCCAGTAGTGGATTTAGCGGGATCTCCTACGAGCAGTACTTC	CASSGFSGISYEQYF
.	TRBV7-5	.	TRBJ2-1	TGTGTCAGAAGCGATAGACTAGCGGGAGATCATTACAATGAGCAGTTCTTC	CVRSDRLAGDHYNEQFF
once	TRBV27	.	TRBJ2-1	TGTGCCAGCAGTCTACAGGGCTATGAGCAGTTCTTC	CASSLQGYEQFF
.	TRBV25-1	TRBD2	TRBJ2-1	TGTGCCAGCAGTGAATACCCTCTAGCGGGAGGGGACAATGAGCAGTTCTTC	CASSEYPLAGGDNEQFF
.	TRBV23-1	TRBD1	TRBJ2-5	TGCGCCAGCAGTCAATCCCCGGGACAGCAAGAGACCCAGTACTTC	CASSQSPGQQETQYF
.	TRBV5-6	TRBD2	TRBJ2-7	TGTGCCAGCAGCCATAGTCCCGGGACTAGCGGGAGCCCCTACGAGCAGTACTTC	CASSHSPGTSGSPYEQYF
.	TRBV7-6	TRBD2	TRBJ2-7	TGTGCCAGCAGCCTCGGGGATGGGGGAGGGCGGCGGGAGAACGAGCAGTACTTC	CASSLGDGGGRRENEQYF
once	TRBV28	.	TRBJ2-7	TGTGCCAGCAGTTCCCAAATAAACCGGGACATCTACGAGCAGTACTTC	CASSSQINRDIYEQYF
.	TRBV28	.	TRBJ1-4	TGTGCCAGCAGTGCCGTAGGAGGGAGATGGGATGAAAAACTGTTTTTT	CASSAVGGRWDEKLFF
once	TRBV10-3	.	TRBJ2-7	TGTGCCGCGGGCGCGGAATACGAGCAGTACTTC	CAAGAEYEQYF
.	TRBV7-2	.	TRBJ2-7	TGTGCCAGCAGCTTCCGGATACAGGGATCAGTGTCTTACGAGCAGTACTTC	CASSFRIQGSVSYEQYF
.	TRBV27	TRBD1	TRBJ2-2	TGTGCCAGCAGTTTCTACCCGGACAGGGAGGCTGACACCGGGGAGCTGTTTTTT	CASSFYPDREADTGELFF
.	TRBV7-9	.	TRBJ1-1	TGTGCCAGCAGCTTAGCTCAGGGGATGAACACTGAAGCTTTCTTT	CASSLAQGMNTEAFF
.	TRBV10-3	TRBD2	TRBJ2-7	TGTGCCTCCCGGGGTAGCGGGAGCTACGAGCAGTACTTC	CASRGSGSYEQYF
once	TRBV25-1	.	TRBJ2-5	TGTGCCAGCAGTGAATCTGAGCGGGAGACCCAGTACTTC	CASSESERETQYF
.	TRBV5-4	.	TRBJ2-7	TGTGCCAGCAGCTGGACCCGGGCGGGGGAGCAGTACTTC	CASSWTRAGEQYF
.	TRBV4-1	.	TRBJ2-7	TGCGCCACCGGGGGAGAGCAGTACTTC	CATGGEQYF
few	TRBV6-5	TRBD2	TRBJ2-7	TGTGCCAGCAGCCCGGGAGGGGAATCCTACGAGCAGTACTTC	CASSPGGESYEQYF
.	TRBV28	TRBD2	TRBJ2-7	TGTGCCAGCAGTTTTTCGGGGCTAGCGGGAAGGTACGAGCAGTACTTC	CASSFSGLAGRYEQYF
.	TRBV5-4	.	TRBJ2-5	TGTGCCAGCAGCGATAGACTGGCCCTAGGAGAGACCCAGTACTTC	CASSDRLALGETQYF
.	TRBV7-6	TRBD2	TRBJ2-1	TGTGCCAGCAGCTTACCACCGACTAGCGGAGACTCCTACAATGAGCAGTTCTTC	CASSLPPTSGDSYNEQFF
few	TRBV6-5	.	TRBJ1-5	TGTGCCGTGGGGGTAGGCATTAGCAATCAGCCCCAGCATTTT	CAVGVGISNQPQHF